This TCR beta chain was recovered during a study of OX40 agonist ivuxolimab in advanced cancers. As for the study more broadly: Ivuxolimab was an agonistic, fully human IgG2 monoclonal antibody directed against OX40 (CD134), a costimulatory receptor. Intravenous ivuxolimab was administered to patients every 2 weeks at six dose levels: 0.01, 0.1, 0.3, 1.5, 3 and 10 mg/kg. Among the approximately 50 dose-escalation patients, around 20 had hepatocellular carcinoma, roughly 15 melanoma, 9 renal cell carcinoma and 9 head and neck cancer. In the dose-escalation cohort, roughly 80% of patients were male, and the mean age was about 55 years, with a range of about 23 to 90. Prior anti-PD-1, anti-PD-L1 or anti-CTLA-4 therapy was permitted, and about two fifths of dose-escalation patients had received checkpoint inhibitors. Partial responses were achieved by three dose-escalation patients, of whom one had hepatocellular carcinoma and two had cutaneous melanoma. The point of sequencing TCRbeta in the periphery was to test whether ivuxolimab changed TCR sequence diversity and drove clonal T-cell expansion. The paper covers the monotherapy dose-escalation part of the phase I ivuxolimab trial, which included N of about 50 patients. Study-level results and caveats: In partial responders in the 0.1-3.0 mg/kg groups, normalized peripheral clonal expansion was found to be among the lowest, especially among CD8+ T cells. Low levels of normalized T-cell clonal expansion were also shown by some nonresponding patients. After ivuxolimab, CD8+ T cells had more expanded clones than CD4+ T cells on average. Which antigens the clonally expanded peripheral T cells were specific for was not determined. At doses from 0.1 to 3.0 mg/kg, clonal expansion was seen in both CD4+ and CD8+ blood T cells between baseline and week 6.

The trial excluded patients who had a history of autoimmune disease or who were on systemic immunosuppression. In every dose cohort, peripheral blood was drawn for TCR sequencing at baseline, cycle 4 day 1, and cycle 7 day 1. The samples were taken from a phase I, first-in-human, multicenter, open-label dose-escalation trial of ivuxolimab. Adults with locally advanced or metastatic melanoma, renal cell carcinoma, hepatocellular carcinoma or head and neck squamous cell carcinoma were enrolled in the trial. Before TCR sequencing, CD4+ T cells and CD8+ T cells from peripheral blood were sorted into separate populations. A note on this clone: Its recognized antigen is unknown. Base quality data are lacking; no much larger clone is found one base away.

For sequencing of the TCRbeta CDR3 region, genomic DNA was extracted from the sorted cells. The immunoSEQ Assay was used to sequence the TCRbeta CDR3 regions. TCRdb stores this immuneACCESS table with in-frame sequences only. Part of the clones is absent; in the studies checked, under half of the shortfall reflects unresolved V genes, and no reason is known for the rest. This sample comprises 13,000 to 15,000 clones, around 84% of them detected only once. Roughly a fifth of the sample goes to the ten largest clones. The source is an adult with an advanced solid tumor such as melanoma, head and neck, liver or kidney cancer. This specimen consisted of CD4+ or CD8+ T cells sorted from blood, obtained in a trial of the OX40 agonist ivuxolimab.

The DNA sequence is as follows: TGTGCCAGCAGCCCCCGCCGACAGGTGGGTAAGGGCTACACCTTC. Its translation reads: CASSPRRQVGKGYTF. The chain joins TRBV9 to TRBJ1-2; the best D guess is TRBD1, with 6 bases matching. V drops 4 bases and J drops 8 bases, leaving 21 bases in between. Including the terminal cysteine and phenylalanine, the CDR3 comprises 15 residues. Only the CDR3 part of the read is kept: 45 bases, read in frame from the first base. The germline V gene yields SGDLS for CDR1 and YYNGEE for CDR2.